This T cell receptor beta chain was obtained from a study of long-term antiretroviral therapy in people with HIV. Study-wide results and limits: Before ART, certain clones expanded, and these dominated the repertoire at all time points. There were no data on ART adherence, viral resistance or therapy changes, a gap that limits inferences about post-ART repertoire changes.

They ran version v3.0 of the immunoSEQ assay at survey level. Sequencing was directed toward roughly 35,000-55,000 T-cell genomes in each sample. Libraries were prepared by immunoSEQ multiplex PCR; TCRdb keeps only in-frame clonotypes and omits some of them. The table records tens of thousands of clones, almost 95% of them present only once. Treatment for every participant with HIV took place in the United States. Concerning this clone itself: Antigen specificity is unknown.

Germline CDR1 is SGHTA and CDR2 is FQGNSA. The ends lost 1 base at V and 1 base at J; junction bases unmatched: 6. The length of the CDR3 is 16 residues. This TCR was recovered from a man over 45 with HIV. The chain is built from TRBV7-2 and TRBJ2-7; the match to TRBD2 covers 8 bases. Sample: unsorted PBMCs, taken 7.3 to 7.5 years after starting antiretroviral therapy. CDR3 loop: CASSLGTSFFSYEQYF. In DNA form, the CDR3 reads TGTGCCAGCAGCTTAGGGACTAGCTTCTTTTCCTACGAGCAGTACTTC. Full variable domain (outside the CDR3, taken from reference TRBV7-2 and TRBJ2-7): GAGVSQSPSNKVTEKGKDVELRCDPISGHTALYWYRQSLGQGLEFLIYFQGNSAPDKSGLPSDRFSAERTGGSVSTLTIQRTQQEDSAVYLCASSLGTSFFSYEQYFGPGTRLTVT.